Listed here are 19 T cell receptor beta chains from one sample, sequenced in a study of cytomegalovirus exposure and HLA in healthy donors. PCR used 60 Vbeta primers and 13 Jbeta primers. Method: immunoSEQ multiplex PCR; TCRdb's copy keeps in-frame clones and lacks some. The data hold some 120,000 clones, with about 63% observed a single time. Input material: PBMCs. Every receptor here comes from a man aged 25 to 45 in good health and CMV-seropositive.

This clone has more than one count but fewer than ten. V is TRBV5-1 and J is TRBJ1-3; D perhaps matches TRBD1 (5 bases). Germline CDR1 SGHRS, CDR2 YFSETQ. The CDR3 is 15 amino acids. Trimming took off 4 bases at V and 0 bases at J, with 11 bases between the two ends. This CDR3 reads CASSPGAFSGNTIYF. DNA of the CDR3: TGCGCCAGCAGCCCTGGGGCGTTCTCTGGAAACACCATATATTTT.

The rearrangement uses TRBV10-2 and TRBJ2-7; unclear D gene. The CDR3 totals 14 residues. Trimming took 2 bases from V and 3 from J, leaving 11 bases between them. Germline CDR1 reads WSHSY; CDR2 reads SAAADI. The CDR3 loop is CASSEPHSIYEQYF. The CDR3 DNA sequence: TGCGCCAGCAGTGAGCCCCATTCCATCTACGAGCAGTACTTC.

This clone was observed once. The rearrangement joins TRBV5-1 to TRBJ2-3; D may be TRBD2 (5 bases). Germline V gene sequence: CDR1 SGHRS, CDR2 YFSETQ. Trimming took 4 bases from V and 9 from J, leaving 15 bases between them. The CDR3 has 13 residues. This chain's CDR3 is CASSPSIGETQYF. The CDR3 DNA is TGCGCCAGCAGCCCTTCTATCGGGGAGACGCAGTATTTT.

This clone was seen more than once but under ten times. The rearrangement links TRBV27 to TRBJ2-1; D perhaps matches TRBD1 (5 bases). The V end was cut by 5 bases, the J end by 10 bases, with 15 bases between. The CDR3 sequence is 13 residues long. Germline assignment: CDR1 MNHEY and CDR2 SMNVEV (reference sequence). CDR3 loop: CASSVQGHREQFF. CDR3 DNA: TGTGCCAGCAGTGTCCAAGGACATCGCGAGCAGTTCTTC.

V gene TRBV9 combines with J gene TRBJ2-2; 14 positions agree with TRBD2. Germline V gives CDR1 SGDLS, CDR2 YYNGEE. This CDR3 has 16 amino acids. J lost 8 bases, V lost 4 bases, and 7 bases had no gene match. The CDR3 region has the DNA TGTGCCAGCAGCCCCCAGGGACTAGCGGGAGAGGGGGAGCTGTTTTTT. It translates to CASSPQGLAGEGELFF.

The CDR3 DNA is TGTGCCAGCAGCCCCGGGACTAGCGGAGATACGCAGTATTTT. Translation: CASSPGTSGDTQYF. The chain carries TRBV5-8 and TRBJ2-3; 11 nucleotides align to TRBD2. Germline-derived CDR1 and CDR2 are SGHTS and YDEGEE. This CDR3 spans 14 amino acids. V lost 4 bases and J lost 5; bases outside the gene matches: 3. Full variable domain (rest looked up from reference TRBV5-8 and TRBJ2-3): EAGVTQSPTHLIKTRGQQATLRCSPISGHTSVYWYQQALGLGLQFLLWYDEGEERNRGNFPPRFSGRQFPNYSSELNVNALELEDSALYLCASSPGTSGDTQYFGPGTRLTVL.

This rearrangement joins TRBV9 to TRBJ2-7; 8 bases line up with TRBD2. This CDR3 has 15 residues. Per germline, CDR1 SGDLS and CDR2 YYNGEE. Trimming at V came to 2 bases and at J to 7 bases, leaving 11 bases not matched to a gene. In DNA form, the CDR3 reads TGTGCCAGCAGCGTCGGGACTAGTGGTGTGTGGGAGCAGTACTTC. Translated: CASSVGTSGVWEQYF.

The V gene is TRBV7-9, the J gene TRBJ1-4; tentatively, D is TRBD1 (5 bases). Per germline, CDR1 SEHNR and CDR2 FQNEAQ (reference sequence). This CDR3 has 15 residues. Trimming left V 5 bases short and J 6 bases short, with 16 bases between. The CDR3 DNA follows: TGTGCCAGCAGCGGCGTAATAGGGGCATATGAAAAACTGTTTTTT. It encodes CASSGVIGAYEKLFF.

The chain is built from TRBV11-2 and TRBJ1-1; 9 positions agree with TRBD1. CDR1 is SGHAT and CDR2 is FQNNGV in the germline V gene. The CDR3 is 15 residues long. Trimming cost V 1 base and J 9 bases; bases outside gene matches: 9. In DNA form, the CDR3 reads TGTGCCAGCAGCTTAGTACCGGGACAGGGTATCAAAGCTTTCTTT. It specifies CASSLVPGQGIKAFF.

DNA of the CDR3: TGTGCCAGCAGTACTAATGATGGACAGGGGCACACTGAAGCTTTCTTT. Translating it yields CASSTNDGQGHTEAFF. The J gene is TRBJ1-1, the V gene TRBV7-3, with 9 bases lining up with TRBD1. The CDR3 runs to 16 residues. V lost 6 bases, J lost 3 bases, and 11 bases stayed unmatched. The V gene's germline CDR1 is SGHTA and CDR2 FQGTGA.

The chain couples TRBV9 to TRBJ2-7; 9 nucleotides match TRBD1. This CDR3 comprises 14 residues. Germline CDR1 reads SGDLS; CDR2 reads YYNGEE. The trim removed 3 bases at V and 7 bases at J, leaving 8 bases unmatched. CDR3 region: CASSASGTGREQYF. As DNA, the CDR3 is TGTGCCAGCAGCGCCTCCGGGACAGGGAGGGAGCAGTACTTC.

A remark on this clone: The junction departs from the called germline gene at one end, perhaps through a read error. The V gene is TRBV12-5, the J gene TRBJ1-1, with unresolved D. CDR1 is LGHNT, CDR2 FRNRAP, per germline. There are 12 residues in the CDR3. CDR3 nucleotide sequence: TGTGCTAGTGGTTTGGCCTCTGTTGAAGCTTCCTTT. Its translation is CASGLASVEASF. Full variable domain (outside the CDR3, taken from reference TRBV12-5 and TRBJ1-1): DARVTQTPRHKVTEMGQEVTMRCQPILGHNTVFWYRQTMMQGLELLAYFRNRAPLDDSGMPKDRFSAEMPDATLATLKIQPSEPRDSAVYFCASGLASVEASFGQGTRLTVV.

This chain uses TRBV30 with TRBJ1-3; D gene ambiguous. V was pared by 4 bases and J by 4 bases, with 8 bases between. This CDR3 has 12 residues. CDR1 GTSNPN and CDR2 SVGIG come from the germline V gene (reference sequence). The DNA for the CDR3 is TGTGCCTGGAAGACATCCGGAAACACCATATATTTT. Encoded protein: CAWKTSGNTIYF.

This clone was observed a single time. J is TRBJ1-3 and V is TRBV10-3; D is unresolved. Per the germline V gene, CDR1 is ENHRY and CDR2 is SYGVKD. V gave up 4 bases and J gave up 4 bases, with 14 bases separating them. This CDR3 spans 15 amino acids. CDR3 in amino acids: CAISGREGGGNTIYF. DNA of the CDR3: TGTGCCATCAGTGGCCGTGAGGGCGGAGGAAACACCATATATTTT.

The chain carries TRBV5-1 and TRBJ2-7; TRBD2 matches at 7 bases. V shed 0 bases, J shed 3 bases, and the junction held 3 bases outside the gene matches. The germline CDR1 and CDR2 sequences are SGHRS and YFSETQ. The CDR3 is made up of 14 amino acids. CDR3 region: CASSLGREFYEQYF. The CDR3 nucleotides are TGCGCCAGCAGCTTGGGGCGGGAGTTCTACGAGCAGTACTTC.

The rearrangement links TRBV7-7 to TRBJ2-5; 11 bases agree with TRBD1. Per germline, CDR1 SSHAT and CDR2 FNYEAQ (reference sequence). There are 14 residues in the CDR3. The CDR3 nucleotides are TGTGCTAGCTCGGGACAGGGGGTCCAAGAGACCCAGTACTTC. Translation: CASSGQGVQETQYF.

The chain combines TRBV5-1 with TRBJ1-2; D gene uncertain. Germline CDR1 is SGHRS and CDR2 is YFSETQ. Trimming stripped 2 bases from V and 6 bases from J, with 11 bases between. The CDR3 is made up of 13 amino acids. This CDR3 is CASSLGRSDGYTF. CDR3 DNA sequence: TGCGCCAGCAGCTTAGGCAGGTCCGATGGCTACACCTTC.

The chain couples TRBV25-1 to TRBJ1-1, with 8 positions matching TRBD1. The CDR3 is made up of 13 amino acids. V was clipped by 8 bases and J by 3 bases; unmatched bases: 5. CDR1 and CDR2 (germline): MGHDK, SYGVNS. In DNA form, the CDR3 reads TGTGCCAGCGCGCAGGGGGCTGACACTGAAGCTTTCTTT. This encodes CASAQGADTEAFF.

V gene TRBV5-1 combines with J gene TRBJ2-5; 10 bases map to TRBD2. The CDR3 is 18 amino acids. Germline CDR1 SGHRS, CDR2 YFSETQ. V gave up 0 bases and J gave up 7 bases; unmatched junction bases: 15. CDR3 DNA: TGCGCCAGCAGCTTGGCCTCGGGGGCCCTAGCGGGAGTGGTGACCCAGTACTTC. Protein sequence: CASSLASGALAGVVTQYF.